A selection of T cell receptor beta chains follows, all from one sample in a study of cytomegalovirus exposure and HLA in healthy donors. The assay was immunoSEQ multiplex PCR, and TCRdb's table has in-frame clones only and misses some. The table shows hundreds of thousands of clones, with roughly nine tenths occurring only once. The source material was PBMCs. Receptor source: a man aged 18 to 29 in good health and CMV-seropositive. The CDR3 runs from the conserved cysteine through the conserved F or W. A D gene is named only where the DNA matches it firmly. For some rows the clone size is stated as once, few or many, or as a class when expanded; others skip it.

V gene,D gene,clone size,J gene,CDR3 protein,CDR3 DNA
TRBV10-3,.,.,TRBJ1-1,CAISDVVFTEAFF,TGTGCCATCAGTGACGTGGTTTTCACTGAAGCTTTCTTT
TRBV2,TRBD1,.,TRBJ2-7,CASSYALTGGIYEQYF,TGTGCCAGCAGTTATGCCCTGACAGGGGGGATATACGAGCAGTACTTC
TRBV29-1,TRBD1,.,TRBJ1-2,CSVQGEGGYTF,TGCAGCGTCCAGGGGGAGGGAGGCTACACCTTC
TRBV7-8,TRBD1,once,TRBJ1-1,CASSLGQGTEAFF,TGTGCCAGCAGCTTAGGACAGGGCACTGAAGCTTTCTTT
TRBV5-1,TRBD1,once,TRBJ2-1,CASSIKTGVAYNEQFF,TGCGCCAGCAGCATTAAGACAGGGGTGGCCTACAATGAGCAGTTCTTC
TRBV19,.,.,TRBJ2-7,CASSIGPYEQYF,TGTGCCAGTAGTATAGGGCCCTACGAGCAGTACTTC
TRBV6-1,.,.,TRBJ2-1,CASREKDAYPKFF,TGTGCCAGCAGGGAGAAGGACGCCTACCCAAAGTTCTTC
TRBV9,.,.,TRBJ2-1,CASSVGGGGRSYNEQFF,TGTGCCAGCAGCGTAGGAGGCGGAGGACGTTCCTACAATGAGCAGTTCTTC
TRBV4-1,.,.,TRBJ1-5,CASSLISGLRNQPQHF,TGCGCCAGCAGCCTCATATCGGGACTTAGGAATCAGCCCCAGCATTTT
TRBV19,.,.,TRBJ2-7,CASSIGLASSYEQYF,TGTGCCAGTAGTATCGGGCTGGCGAGCTCCTACGAGCAGTACTTC
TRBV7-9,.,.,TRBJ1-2,CASSQTAQNGYTF,TGTGCCAGCAGCCAAACCGCCCAGAATGGCTACACCTTC
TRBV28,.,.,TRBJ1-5,CASKQGSQPQHF,TGTGCCAGCAAGCAAGGGTCGCAGCCCCAGCATTTT
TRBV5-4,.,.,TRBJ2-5,CASSFGGSGAETQYF,TGTGCCAGCAGCTTTGGAGGGAGTGGTGCAGAGACCCAGTACTTC
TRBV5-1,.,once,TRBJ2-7,CASSLITGGSYEQYF,TGCGCCAGCAGCTTGATAACAGGAGGGTCCTACGAGCAGTACTTC
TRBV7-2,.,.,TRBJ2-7,CASSSPSPTYEQYF,TGTGCCAGCAGCTCTCCAAGCCCCACCTACGAGCAGTACTTC
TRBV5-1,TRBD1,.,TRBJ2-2,CASSPQTGGTTGELFF,TGCGCCAGCAGCCCCCAAACAGGGGGTACTACCGGGGAGCTGTTTTTT
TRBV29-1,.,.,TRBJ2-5,CSVTWQGGETQYF,TGCAGCGTGACTTGGCAGGGAGGAGAGACCCAGTACTTC
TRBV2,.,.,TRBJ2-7,CASKFGPYEQYF,TGTGCCAGCAAATTTGGGCCCTACGAGCAGTACTTC
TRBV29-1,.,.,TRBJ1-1,CSVDESRAPNTEAFF,TGCAGCGTTGACGAAAGCAGGGCACCGAACACTGAAGCTTTCTTT
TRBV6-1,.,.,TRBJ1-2,CASSEAWTGARGYTF,TGTGCCAGCAGTGAAGCGTGGACGGGGGCGCGAGGCTACACCTTC
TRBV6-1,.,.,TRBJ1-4,CASNVGLGNEKLFF,TGTGCCAGCAATGTGGGGCTAGGTAATGAAAAACTGTTTTTT
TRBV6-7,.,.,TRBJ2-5,CASTPLVFQETQYF,TGTGCCAGCACCCCATTGGTTTTCCAAGAGACCCAGTACTTC
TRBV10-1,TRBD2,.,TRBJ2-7,CASSVPSGREAYEQYF,TGCGCCAGCAGTGTGCCTAGCGGGAGAGAGGCCTACGAGCAGTACTTC
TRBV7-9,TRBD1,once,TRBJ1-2,CASSSGQINYTF,TGTGCCAGCAGCTCGGGACAGATTAACTACACCTTC
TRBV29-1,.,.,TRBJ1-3,CSVEVTGNTIYF,TGCAGCGTTGAAGTGACTGGAAACACCATATATTTT
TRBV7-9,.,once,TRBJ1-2,CASSPRGGATFNYGYTF,TGTGCCAGCAGCCCGCGGGGAGGCGCAACTTTTAACTATGGCTACACCTTC
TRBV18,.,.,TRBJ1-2,CASSPQEGLNYGYTF,TGTGCCAGCTCACCACAAGAGGGACTCAACTATGGCTACACCTTC
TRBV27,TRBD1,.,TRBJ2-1,CASSLSPLDRGPYNEQFF,TGTGCCAGCAGTTTATCACCCCTCGACAGGGGACCCTACAATGAGCAGTTCTTC
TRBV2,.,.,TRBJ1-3,CASSAQGASGNTIYF,TGTGCCAGCAGTGCGCAGGGCGCGTCTGGAAACACCATATATTTT
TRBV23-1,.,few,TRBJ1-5,CASSQTGSCQPQHF,TGCGCCAGCAGTCAAACAGGTTCATGTCAGCCCCAGCATTTT
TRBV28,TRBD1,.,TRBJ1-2,CASSRDRLYGYTF,TGTGCCAGCAGCCGGGACAGACTATATGGCTACACCTTC
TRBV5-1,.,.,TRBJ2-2,CASSLNPGELFF,TGCGCCAGCAGCCTAAACCCCGGGGAGCTGTTTTTT
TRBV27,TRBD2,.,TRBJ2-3,CASSLIAGAADTQYF,TGTGCCAGCAGTTTAATAGCGGGAGCGGCAGATACGCAGTATTTT
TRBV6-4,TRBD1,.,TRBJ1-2,CASISGTGYNYGYTF,TGTGCCAGCATTTCGGGGACAGGTTATAACTATGGCTACACCTTC
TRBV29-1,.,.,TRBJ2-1,CSVEILSRGYNEQFF,TGCAGCGTTGAAATCTTATCGCGGGGATACAATGAGCAGTTCTTC
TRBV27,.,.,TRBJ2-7,CASSLGSVYEQYF,TGTGCCAGCAGTTTAGGCAGTGTCTACGAGCAGTACTTC
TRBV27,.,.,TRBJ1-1,CASSLLANTEAFF,TGTGCCAGCAGTTTATTAGCGAACACTGAAGCTTTCTTT
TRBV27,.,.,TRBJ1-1,CASRLTGAQVEAFF,TGTGCCAGCAGGTTGACAGGAGCCCAGGTTGAAGCTTTCTTT
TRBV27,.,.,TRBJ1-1,CASGAEGLATEAFF,TGTGCCAGCGGCGCAGAGGGTCTTGCCACTGAAGCTTTCTTT
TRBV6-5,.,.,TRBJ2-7,CASSKQGRLSYEQYF,TGTGCCAGCTCAAAACAGGGTCGCCTCTCCTACGAGCAGTACTTC
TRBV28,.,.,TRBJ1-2,CASRSSVYGYTF,TGTGCCAGCCGCTCGAGTGTATATGGCTACACCTTC
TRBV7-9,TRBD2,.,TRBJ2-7,CASSSTAGERFSYEQYF,TGTGCCAGCAGCTCAACAGCGGGGGAAAGATTCTCCTACGAGCAGTACTTC
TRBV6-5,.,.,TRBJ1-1,CASSWVGGLGEAFF,TGTGCCAGCAGTTGGGTGGGGGGCCTTGGGGAAGCTTTCTTT
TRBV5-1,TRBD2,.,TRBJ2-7,CASSPGLAGDGEQYF,TGCGCCAGCAGCCCGGGACTAGCGGGAGACGGCGAGCAGTACTTC
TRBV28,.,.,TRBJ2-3,CASTSLGGAADTQYF,TGTGCCAGCACCTCCCTGGGGGGGGCGGCAGATACGCAGTATTTT
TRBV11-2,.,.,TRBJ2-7,CASSRSAEQYF,TGTGCCAGCAGCAGATCAGCGGAGCAGTACTTC
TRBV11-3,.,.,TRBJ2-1,CASSSGGFHNEQFF,TGTGCCAGCAGCTCTGGGGGTTTCCACAATGAGCAGTTCTTC
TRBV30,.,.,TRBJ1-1,CAWSVITTVMNTEAFF,TGTGCCTGGAGTGTAATTACGACAGTGATGAACACTGAAGCTTTCTTT
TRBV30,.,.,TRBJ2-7,CAWDSFSVGEQYF,TGTGCCTGGGACAGTTTTTCAGTGGGCGAGCAGTACTTC
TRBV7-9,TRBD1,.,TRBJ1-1,CASKGARNTEAFF,TGTGCCAGCAAGGGGGCGCGGAACACTGAAGCTTTCTTT
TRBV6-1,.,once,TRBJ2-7,CASSVRDNYEQYF,TGTGCCAGCAGTGTGCGGGACAACTACGAGCAGTACTTC
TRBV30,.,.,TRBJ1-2,CAWDRPANYGYTF,TGTGCCTGGGACAGGCCCGCTAACTATGGCTACACCTTC
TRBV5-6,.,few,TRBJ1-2,CASTRWNDYGYTF,TGTGCCAGCACAAGATGGAATGACTATGGCTACACCTTC
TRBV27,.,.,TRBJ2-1,CASSPTGSSYNEQFF,TGTGCCAGCAGCCCTACAGGGAGCTCCTACAATGAGCAGTTCTTC
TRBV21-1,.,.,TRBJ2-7,CASSHSAGSIRRDRGYEQYF,TGTGCCAGCAGCCATTCCGCCGGATCCATCCGGAGGGACAGAGGATACGAGCAGTACTTC